The TCR beta chain described here comes from a study of cytomegalovirus exposure and HLA in healthy donors. The overall study: Across 350 to 500 genotyped donors, roughly 85% landed in the Caucasian-associated ancestry cluster. Study results and caveats: Information on immune exposure was restricted to one variable (CMV serostatus). Roughly uniform depth of sequencing across donors was assumed in presence/absence analyses. In a later analysis, parvovirus B19, influenza, CMV and Epstein-Barr virus appeared linked to several top co-occurrence clusters.

PCR amplification relied on 60 Vbeta primers (plus 13 Jbeta primers). Here immunoSEQ multiplex PCR was the method, and the copy in TCRdb shows in-frame clones only, minus some. The table includes 150,000 to 200,000 clones, roughly 80% detected once. The junction had 9 bases not matched to a gene; V was cut back by 4 bases and J by 8 bases. Germline loops: CDR1 MNHNS, CDR2 SASEGT. The CDR3 length is 16 residues. As to this clone: Its antigen is not identified.

The receptor was derived from a young woman in good health and CMV-seronegative. The chain couples TRBV6-1 to TRBJ2-3, with 13 bases identical to TRBD2. Sequencing was done on a sample of PBMCs. In DNA, the CDR3 is TGTGCCAGCAGTGGACCATGGACTAGCGGGAGTCGTACGCAGTATTTT. Protein: CASSGPWTSGSRTQYF.